This entry lists 22 T cell receptor beta chains sequenced from one sample in a study of blood T cell repertoires in COVID-19. This table comes from immunoSEQ multiplex PCR, and its TCRdb copy is limited to in-frame clones, with some not included. The sample has 150,000 to 200,000 clones, about nine tenths seen once. Material for sequencing was PBMCs or T cells enriched from blood (not recorded which). These receptor sequences come from a woman aged 18-29 years who had recovered from COVID-19.

This clone was recorded a few times. The chain links TRBV12-5 to TRBJ1-1; D may be TRBD1 (6 bases). V was clipped by 1 base and J by 0 bases, with 9 bases between them. CDR1 and CDR2 (germline): LGHNT, FRNRAP. The CDR3 contains 15 residues. CDR3: CASGLGGQMNTEAFF. The CDR3 DNA sequence: TGTGCTAGTGGTTTGGGTGGACAGATGAACACTGAAGCTTTCTTT. Based on the CDR3 plus reference TRBV12-5 and TRBJ1-1, the full variable domain is DARVTQTPRHKVTEMGQEVTMRCQPILGHNTVFWYRQTMMQGLELLAYFRNRAPLDDSGMPKDRFSAEMPDATLATLKIQPSEPRDSAVYFCASGLGGQMNTEAFFGQGTRLTVV.

The V gene is TRBV30, the J gene TRBJ2-7; a possible D gene is TRBD2 (6 bases). CDR3 length equals 16 residues. V gave up 0 bases and J gave up 6 bases, with 21 bases separating them. Germline CDR1 is GTSNPN and CDR2 is SVGIG (reference sequence). CDR3 region: CAWSVPGDGGRSEQYF. In nucleotides, the CDR3 is TGTGCCTGGAGTGTACCGGGTGACGGGGGAAGAAGCGAGCAGTACTTC.

The chain joins TRBV6-5 to TRBJ2-1; no firm D call. Germline values: CDR1 MNHEY, CDR2 SVGAGI. The CDR3 is 12 residues long. V was pared by 0 bases and J by 10 bases, with 7 bases between. CDR3 bases: TGTGCCAGCAGTTACTCACACGGGGAGCAGTTCTTC. Protein product: CASSYSHGEQFF.

The rearrangement joins TRBV19 to TRBJ2-5, with no clear D. The CDR3 runs 15 residues. Trimming took 1 base from V and 0 from J, leaving 9 bases between them. The germline V gene encodes CDR1 LNHDA and CDR2 SQIVND (reference sequence). CDR3 DNA sequence: TGTGCCAGTAGTATAGCGGAGACCTACCAAGAGACCCAGTACTTC. Its translation is CASSIAETYQETQYF.

V gene TRBV30 combines with J gene TRBJ2-2; D may be TRBD2 (6 bases). The germline V and J ends were trimmed by 2 bases and 6 bases, with 16 bases remaining between them. The germline CDR1 and CDR2 sequences are GTSNPN and SVGIG (reference sequence). This CDR3 is 15 amino acids long. CDR3 protein: CAWSPIAARAGELFF. CDR3 nucleotides: TGTGCCTGGAGTCCGATAGCGGCCCGGGCCGGGGAGCTGTTTTTT.

The chain couples TRBV9 to TRBJ2-3; no clear D. The length of the CDR3 is 11 residues. Deletions cut 1 base from V and 9 bases from J, with 6 bases between. Germline V gene lookup returns CDR1 SGDLS and CDR2 YYNGEE. The CDR3: CASSVQQTQYF. The CDR3 bases are TGTGCCAGCAGCGTACAACAGACGCAGTATTTT.

V gene TRBV28 combines with J gene TRBJ2-2; D remains ambiguous. Germline loops: CDR1 MDHEN, CDR2 SYDVKM. Deletions cut 4 bases from V and 4 bases from J, with 19 bases between. This CDR3 contains 17 residues. The CDR3 bases are TGTGCCAGCAGTTATAAAGTCCATCTACTCGCCACCGGGGAGCTGTTTTTT. Protein product: CASSYKVHLLATGELFF.

This sequence joins TRBV27 and TRBJ1-5; D gene unclear. Trimming removed 8 bases at V and 2 bases at J, with 10 bases between. The germline gives CDR1 MNHEY, CDR2 SMNVEV (reference sequence). The CDR3 is made up of 13 amino acids. In DNA, the CDR3 is TGTGCCAGCGGATATAGCGGCAATCAGCCCCAGCATTTT. It translates to CASGYSGNQPQHF.

The chain couples TRBV6-7 to TRBJ1-6, with D possibly being TRBD1 (5 bases). TRBV6-7 is an ORF; its function is uncertain. Trimming stripped 7 bases from V and 0 bases from J, with 19 bases between. CDR3 length equals 18 residues. The CDR3 region is CASTSGGARSSYNSPLHF. CDR3 sequence (DNA): TGTGCCAGCACCTCTGGCGGGGCCCGCAGCTCCTATAATTCACCCCTCCACTTT.

This clone occurred once. The chain links TRBV7-2 to TRBJ2-7, with a tentative D call TRBD2 (6 bases). This CDR3 is 16 amino acids long. Trimming took 0 bases from V and 2 from J, leaving 14 bases between them. Germline V gives CDR1 SGHTA, CDR2 FQGNSA. CDR3 sequence reads: CASSLAAGTAAYEQYF. DNA of the CDR3: TGTGCCAGCAGCTTAGCGGCGGGAACGGCCGCCTACGAGCAGTACTTC.

This clone was seen just once. V is TRBV5-4 and J is TRBJ2-3, with D possibly TRBD1 on 6 matching bases. V lost 4 bases and J 0 bases, leaving 12 bases between the germline ends. CDR1 and CDR2 from the germline V gene are SGHNT and YYREEE (reference sequence). This CDR3 has 15 amino acids. CDR3 loop: CASSLGQISTDTQYF. Written as DNA, the CDR3 is TGTGCCAGCAGCCTGGGACAAATTAGCACAGATACGCAGTATTTT. Supplemented by reference TRBV5-4 and TRBJ2-3, the full variable domain reads ETGVTQSPTHLIKTRGQQVTLRCSSQSGHNTVSWYQQALGQGPQFIFQYYREEENGRGNFPPRFSGLQFPNYSSELNVNALELDDSALYLCASSLGQISTDTQYFGPGTRLTVL.

CDR3 nucleotide sequence: TGTGCCAGCAGCCCACATGATGAGCAGTTCTTC. Amino acids: CASSPHDEQFF. The rearrangement joins TRBV12-3 or TRBV12-4 to TRBJ2-1; no clear D gene. V lost 6 bases and J lost 8, with 8 bases in between. The CDR3 has 11 residues.

V is TRBV20-1 and J is TRBJ2-3, with a weak D call TRBD2 (5 bases). Between the trimmed V and J ends, which lost 7 bases and 6 bases, there was a span of 8 bases. This CDR3 spans 10 amino acids. Germline values: CDR1 DFQATT, CDR2 SNEGSKA (reference sequence). The chain's CDR3 is CSVARDTQYF. The DNA of the CDR3 is TGCAGTGTAGCGCGGGATACGCAGTATTTT.

A single count supports this clone. The V gene is TRBV11-2, the J gene TRBJ2-7; 7 positions match TRBD1. The CDR3 has 13 residues. The germline gives CDR1 SGHAT, CDR2 FQNNGV. V shed 3 bases and J 4 bases; nucleotides not matched to a gene: 3. The DNA of the CDR3 is TGTGCCAGCAGCTTGGGACAGTCATACGAGCAGTACTTC. Translation gives CASSLGQSYEQYF.

The V gene is TRBV27, the J gene TRBJ1-2; D not resolved. Trimming took off 2 bases at V and 0 bases at J, with 10 bases between the two ends. Germline V lookup: CDR1 MNHEY, CDR2 SMNVEV (reference sequence). The CDR3 covers 15 residues. CDR3 bases: TGTGCCAGCAGTTTAGGAGTAGGTGCTAACTATGGCTACACCTTC. Its translation is CASSLGVGANYGYTF.

The chain employs TRBV18 and TRBJ2-5; D uncertain. The CDR3 length is 12 residues. V was cut by 2 bases and J by 3 bases, with 4 bases left in between. Germline V gives CDR1 KGHSH, CDR2 LQKENI. CDR3 loop: CASSPSEETQYF. CDR3 bases: TGTGCCAGCTCACCATCTGAAGAGACCCAGTACTTC.

V gene TRBV7-9 combines with J gene TRBJ2-3; no clear D gene. V lost 5 bases and J 4 bases, leaving 16 bases between the germline ends. In germline, CDR1 is SEHNR, CDR2 FQNEAQ (reference sequence). There are 15 residues in the CDR3. This CDR3 reads CASSPQDGSADTQYF. For the CDR3, the DNA is TGTGCCAGCAGCCCTCAAGACGGGTCTGCAGATACGCAGTATTTT.

The chain employs TRBV11-2 and TRBJ2-1; D unresolved. Germline assignment: CDR1 SGHAT and CDR2 FQNNGV. The CDR3 loop spans 15 amino acids. Trimming shortened V by 1 base and J by 6 bases, and 13 bases separated the two germline ends. The CDR3: CASSLGSLRFNEQFF. The CDR3 bases are TGTGCCAGCAGCTTAGGGTCCCTTAGATTCAATGAGCAGTTCTTC.

The chain carries TRBV4-1 and TRBJ1-6, with a possible D match to TRBD1 (5 bases). This CDR3 has 14 residues. Deletions cut 6 bases from V and 7 bases from J, with 13 bases between. CDR1 is MGHRA, CDR2 YSYEKL, per germline. DNA of the CDR3: TGCGCCAGCAGGGACACCCAGCAGAATTCACCCCTCCACTTT. The encoded protein is CASRDTQQNSPLHF.

This chain uses TRBV5-1 with TRBJ2-1; D possibly corresponds to TRBD1 (5 bases). The CDR3 spans 15 residues. Germline CDR1 is SGHRS and CDR2 is YFSETQ. V was shortened by 4 bases and J by 4 bases, with 15 bases between the two germline ends. The CDR3 reads CASSPRPTGYNEQFF. The CDR3 bases are TGCGCCAGCAGCCCGCGACCCACAGGTTACAATGAGCAGTTCTTC.

This chain links TRBV7-9 with TRBJ2-1; the D is unclear. The CDR3 is 18 residues long. V was shortened by 0 bases and J by 7 bases, with 22 bases between the two germline ends. The germline CDR1 and CDR2 sequences are SEHNR and FQNEAQ (reference sequence). CDR3 bases: TGTGCCAGCAGCTTAGCCATTTTTACTATTCCGAGACGAAATGAGCAGTTCTTC. Residues: CASSLAIFTIPRRNEQFF.

The chain joins TRBV5-4 to TRBJ2-3; 9 nucleotides match TRBD2. V shed 4 bases and J 4 bases; nucleotides not matched to a gene: 7. The CDR3 is 15 residues long. In germline, CDR1 is SGHNT, CDR2 YYREEE (reference sequence). CDR3 sequence: CASSKASGTADTQYF. The CDR3 bases are TGTGCCAGCAGCAAGGCTAGCGGGACGGCAGATACGCAGTATTTT. Based on the CDR3 plus reference TRBV5-4 and TRBJ2-3, the full variable domain is ETGVTQSPTHLIKTRGQQVTLRCSSQSGHNTVSWYQQALGQGPQFIFQYYREEENGRGNFPPRFSGLQFPNYSSELNVNALELDDSALYLCASSKASGTADTQYFGPGTRLTVL.